This entry lists 25 T cell receptor beta chains sequenced from one sample in a study of shared clonotypes between healthy human individuals. TCRdb's table, derived via immunoSEQ multiplex PCR, lists solely in-frame clones and lacks some. The table has approximately 500,000 clones, about four fifths seen once. Material for sequencing was PBMCs. The receptors here all came from a woman between 35 and 50 years old in good health. Some clones in this sample may be carry-over from other donors' samples.

For this clone: The same CDR3 also results from other DNA sequences found in this sample. Here the CDR3 reads CATSRGGEADTQYF. CDR3 nucleotide sequence: TGTGCCACCAGCAGGGGTGGGGAGGCAGATACGCAGTATTTT. The chain has TRBV15 and TRBJ2-3; tentative D call: TRBD2 (6 bases). Trimming cost V 3 bases and J 4 bases, with 11 bases left between them. The germline V gene has CDR1 LNHNV and CDR2 YYDKDF (reference sequence). There are 14 residues in the CDR3.

A remark on this clone: The junction and the germline gene differ at one end; a read error may be behind it. The chain uses TRBV19 and TRBJ1-1; D uncertain. This CDR3 has 11 residues. Germline CDR1 reads LNHDA; CDR2 reads SQIVND (reference sequence). This CDR3 is CLVGQRTEAFF. Written as DNA, the CDR3 is TGCCTAGTAGGCCAGCGAACTGAAGCTTTCTTT.

The V and J genes are TRBV19 and TRBJ1-5, with 7 nucleotides matching TRBD1. The CDR3 extends over 15 amino acids. Germline V gene data show CDR1 as LNHDA and CDR2 as SQIVND (reference sequence). Trimming cost V 7 bases and J 4 bases; bases outside gene matches: 10. The chain's CDR3 is CASTPWTGANQPQHF. CDR3 bases: TGTGCCAGTACACCTTGGACAGGTGCAAATCAGCCCCAGCATTTT. Based on the CDR3 plus reference TRBV19 and TRBJ1-5, the full variable domain is DGGITQSPKYLFRKEGQNVTLSCEQNLNHDAMYWYRQDPGQGLRLIYYSQIVNDFQKGDIAEGYSVSREKKESFPLTVTSAQKNPTAFYLCASTPWTGANQPQHFGDGTRLSIL.

This chain links TRBV5-1 with TRBJ2-1; 9 bases are shared with TRBD1. The CDR3 sequence is 16 residues long. V lost 0 bases and J lost 4; bases outside the gene matches: 5. The germline V gene encodes CDR1 SGHRS and CDR2 YFSETQ. The CDR3 DNA reads TGCGCCAGCAGCTTGGGCCCGGGACAGGGTTACAATGAGCAGTTCTTC. It codes for CASSLGPGQGYNEQFF.

V and J are TRBV28 and TRBJ1-1; 9 bases are shared with TRBD1. Germline-derived CDR1 and CDR2 are MDHEN and SYDVKM. V lost 5 bases, J lost 4 bases, and 5 bases stayed unmatched. The CDR3 totals 14 residues. CDR3 coding DNA: TGTGCCAGCAGTGACAGGGGGGCCGCCACTGAAGCTTTCTTT. Translation: CASSDRGAATEAFF.

This chain links TRBV15 with TRBJ2-1; 8 bases fit TRBD1. Unmatched junction bases numbered 11, after V lost 1 base and J lost 0 bases. This CDR3 comprises 19 residues. Per germline, CDR1 LNHNV and CDR2 YYDKDF (reference sequence). CDR3 in DNA: TGTGCCACCAGCAGAGGGATCTTCGACAGGGGCAGCTCCTACAATGAGCAGTTCTTC. Translated, it gives CATSRGIFDRGSSYNEQFF.

This chain joins TRBV6-5 and TRBJ1-1; 9 bases map to TRBD1. Germline-derived CDR1 and CDR2 are MNHEY and SVGAGI. This CDR3 is 14 amino acids long. Trimming took 5 bases from V and 5 from J; bases not matched to a gene: 6. CDR3: CASSRDRARTEAFF. DNA of the CDR3: TGTGCCAGCAGTCGGGACAGGGCCAGGACTGAAGCTTTCTTT.

The chain carries TRBV20-1 and TRBJ1-1, with TRBD1 as a possible D gene (5 bases). Germline V CDR1 and CDR2: DFQATT, SNEGSKA (reference sequence). Trimming removed 3 bases from V and 8 bases from J, with 10 bases in between. The CDR3 has 11 amino acids. The CDR3 spells CSARTVSEAFF. The CDR3 nucleotides read TGCAGTGCTAGGACAGTCTCCGAAGCTTTCTTT.

The chain combines TRBV28 with TRBJ2-1; D unclear. Germline CDR1 is MDHEN and CDR2 is SYDVKM. Trimming pared 3 bases from V and 0 bases from J, leaving 6 bases between. The CDR3 loop spans 14 amino acids. CDR3 nucleotide sequence: TGTGCCAGCAGTTTCACAAACTCCTACAATGAGCAGTTCTTC. Amino acid sequence: CASSFTNSYNEQFF. Full variable domain (remainder filled in from reference TRBV28 and TRBJ2-1): DVKVTQSSRYLVKRTGEKVFLECVQDMDHENMFWYRQDPGLGLRLIYFSYDVKMKEKGDIPEGYSVSREKKERFSLILESASTNQTSMYLCASSFTNSYNEQFFGPGTRLTVL.

The V call is TRBV9, the J call TRBJ2-7; a weak D match, TRBD1 (5 bases). The V gene lost 4 bases and the J gene lost 2 bases, with 13 bases spanning the gap. The CDR3 spans 14 residues. The germline V gene encodes CDR1 SGDLS and CDR2 YYNGEE. In DNA form, the CDR3 reads TGTGCCAGCAGCCCATCGACAGCAGCCTACGAGCAGTACTTC. Translation: CASSPSTAAYEQYF.

The rearrangement uses TRBV28 and TRBJ2-3; D uncertain. Germline CDR1 is MDHEN and CDR2 is SYDVKM. The V gene lost 3 bases and the J gene lost 4 bases, with 2 bases spanning the gap. The CDR3 contains 11 residues. In DNA, the CDR3 is TGTGCCAGCAGTTTGGCAGATACGCAGTATTTT. It is translated as CASSLADTQYF. Complete variable domain (other parts from reference TRBV28 and TRBJ2-3): DVKVTQSSRYLVKRTGEKVFLECVQDMDHENMFWYRQDPGLGLRLIYFSYDVKMKEKGDIPEGYSVSREKKERFSLILESASTNQTSMYLCASSLADTQYFGPGTRLTVL.

The V gene is TRBV19, the J gene TRBJ1-1; D perhaps matches TRBD1 (6 bases). V was pared by 7 bases and J by 2 bases, with 23 bases between. CDR3 length: 17 amino acids. Germline assignment: CDR1 LNHDA and CDR2 SQIVND (reference sequence). CDR3 loop: CASTPVGVRDTNTEAFF. As DNA, the CDR3 is TGTGCCAGTACCCCGGTGGGGGTTAGGGACACAAACACTGAAGCTTTCTTT.

The chain is built from TRBV18 and TRBJ2-7; the D call may be TRBD1 or TRBD2 (5 bases each). Germline V gives CDR1 KGHSH, CDR2 LQKENI. V was trimmed by 1 base and J by 5 bases, leaving 15 bases between them. The CDR3 is made up of 15 amino acids. CDR3 nucleotides: TGTGCCAGCTCACCACAGGGGACGGCGGTTGACGAGCAGTACTTC. Translated: CASSPQGTAVDEQYF.

The rearrangement joins TRBV28 to TRBJ1-1, with D possibly TRBD1 on 5 matching bases. Germline lookup yields CDR1 MDHEN and CDR2 SYDVKM. The CDR3 runs to 15 residues. V was trimmed by 7 bases and J by 0 bases, leaving 15 bases between them. The CDR3 nucleotides are TGTGCCAGCACCCGGAGTGGGGCCATGAACACTGAAGCTTTCTTT. Protein: CASTRSGAMNTEAFF.

The chain recombines TRBV7-8 with TRBJ2-3, with 7 positions matching TRBD2. Germline trimming cut 5 bases from V and 2 bases from J; bases unmatched to any gene: 4. Germline V gives CDR1 SGHVS, CDR2 FQNEAQ. CDR3 size: 14 residues. CDR3 DNA sequence: TGTGCCAGCAGCCAGGGACTACTCACAGATACGCAGTATTTT. The encoded protein is CASSQGLLTDTQYF.

This chain joins TRBV7-8 and TRBJ2-1, with D maybe TRBD2 (5 bases). CDR3 length: 13 residues. Trimming stripped 4 bases from V and 4 bases from J, with 8 bases between. Germline V gene lookup returns CDR1 SGHVS and CDR2 FQNEAQ. The CDR3 coding sequence is TGTGCCAGCAGCTGGACTGGGTACAATGAGCAGTTCTTC. Its protein product is CASSWTGYNEQFF.

V usage is TRBV7-9 and J usage is TRBJ2-5, with 8 bases fitting TRBD1. The CDR3 has 13 amino acids. Germline lookup yields CDR1 SEHNR and CDR2 FQNEAQ (reference sequence). V was clipped by 5 bases and J by 5 bases; unmatched bases: 4. CDR3 nucleotide sequence: TGTGCCAGCAGCACGCGACAGGGGGAGACCCAGTACTTC. As protein: CASSTRQGETQYF.

The chain combines TRBV25-1 with TRBJ2-1; 8 nucleotides agree with TRBD1. Germline loops: CDR1 MGHDK, CDR2 SYGVNS. V lost 6 bases, J lost 15 bases, and 7 bases stayed unmatched. The CDR3 totals 11 residues. The CDR3 spells CASSIGTGRFF. The CDR3 DNA follows: TGTGCCAGCAGCATTGGGACAGGCCGGTTCTTC.

This chain links TRBV4-2 with TRBJ2-5, with TRBD2 as a possible D gene (5 bases). With 4 bases removed from V and 0 bases from J, the gap between germline ends came to 9 bases. Germline lookup yields CDR1 LGHNA and CDR2 YNFKEQ. There are 14 residues in the CDR3. DNA for the CDR3: TGTGCCAGCAGCCCACAGCGGAACCAAGAGACCCAGTACTTC. Translated, it gives CASSPQRNQETQYF.

CDR3 residues: CASSRTSGSIYEQYF. In DNA, the CDR3 is TGCGCCAGCAGCCGGACTAGCGGGAGTATCTACGAGCAGTACTTC. The V call is TRBV5-1, the J call TRBJ2-7; 13 bases line up with TRBD2. Germline V lookup: CDR1 SGHRS, CDR2 YFSETQ. The CDR3 consists of 15 residues. V shed 4 bases, J shed 3 bases, and the junction held 4 bases outside the gene matches.

The gene calls are TRBV4-3 and TRBJ1-2, with 10 bases matching TRBD1. The CDR3 has 14 amino acids. Trimming removed 4 bases from V and 8 bases from J; junction bases left unmatched: 7. Germline V lookup: CDR1 LGHNA, CDR2 YSLEER. DNA of the CDR3: TGCGCCAGCAGCCCTCTGACAGGGGGCGCGGGCTACACCTTC. Translating gives CASSPLTGGAGYTF.

About this clone itself: Other DNA sequences within the sample encode an identical CDR3. The J gene is TRBJ2-5, the V gene TRBV5-1, with D uncertain. V dropped 0 bases and J dropped 3 bases, with 6 bases sitting between them. The CDR3 length is 13 residues. Germline values: CDR1 SGHRS, CDR2 YFSETQ. The CDR3 loop reads CASSLGQKETQYF. CDR3 DNA: TGCGCCAGCAGCTTGGGGCAGAAAGAGACCCAGTACTTC.

This chain links TRBV11-2 with TRBJ2-1; 7 positions agree with TRBD2. This CDR3 is 15 amino acids long. V dropped 5 bases and J dropped 9; count of bases not matched to a gene: 13. CDR1 and CDR2 from the germline V gene are SGHAT and FQNNGV. CDR3 sequence (DNA): TGTGCCAGCAGCATACTAGCGAAAGGTGGTGGTGAGCAGTTCTTC. Its protein product is CASSILAKGGGEQFF.

This clone was recorded only once. The chain joins TRBV29-1 to TRBJ1-3; perhaps TRBD1 as D (5 bases). The CDR3 contains 12 residues. Germline V CDR1 and CDR2: SQVTM, ANQGSEA. Trimming removed 6 bases at V and 0 bases at J, with 6 bases between. The CDR3 region is CSVTVSGNTIYF. The CDR3 bases are TGCAGCGTGACAGTCTCTGGAAACACCATATATTTT. The full variable domain, in which reference TRBV29-1 and TRBJ1-3 provide the parts outside the CDR3, is SAVISQKPSRDICQRGTSLTIQCQVDSQVTMMFWYRQQPGQSLTLIATANQGSEATYESGFVIDKFPISRPNLTFSTLTVSNMSPEDSSIYLCSVTVSGNTIYFGEGSWLTVV.

V and J are TRBV30 and TRBJ1-5, with D possibly matching TRBD1 (6 bases). This CDR3 has 14 residues. V dropped 5 bases and J dropped 5 bases, with 16 bases sitting between them. The V gene's germline CDR1 is GTSNPN and CDR2 SVGIG (reference sequence). Here the CDR3 DNA reads TGTGCCTGGGGGGACAATTTTTCCGATCAGCCCCAGCATTTT. Translation gives CAWGDNFSDQPQHF.